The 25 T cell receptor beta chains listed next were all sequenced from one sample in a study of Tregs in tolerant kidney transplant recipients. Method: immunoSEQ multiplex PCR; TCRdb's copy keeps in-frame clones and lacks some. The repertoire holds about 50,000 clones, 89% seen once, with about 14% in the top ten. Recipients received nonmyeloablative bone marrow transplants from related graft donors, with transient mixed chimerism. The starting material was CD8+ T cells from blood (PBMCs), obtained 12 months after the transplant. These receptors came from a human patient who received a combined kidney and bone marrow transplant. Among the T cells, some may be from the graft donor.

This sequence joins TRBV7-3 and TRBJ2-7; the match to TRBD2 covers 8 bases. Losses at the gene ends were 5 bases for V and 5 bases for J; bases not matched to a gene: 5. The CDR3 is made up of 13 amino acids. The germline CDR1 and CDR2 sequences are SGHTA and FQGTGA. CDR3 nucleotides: TGTGCCAGCAGCGTGTTTAGCGGGAACGAGCAGTACTTC. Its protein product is CASSVFSGNEQYF.

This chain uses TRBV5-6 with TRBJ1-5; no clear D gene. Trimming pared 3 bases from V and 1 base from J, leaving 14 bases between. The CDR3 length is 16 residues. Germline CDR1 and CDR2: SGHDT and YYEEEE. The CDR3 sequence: CASSSLFGASNQPQHF. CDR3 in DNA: TGTGCCAGCAGCTCTTTATTTGGAGCGAGCAATCAGCCCCAGCATTTT.

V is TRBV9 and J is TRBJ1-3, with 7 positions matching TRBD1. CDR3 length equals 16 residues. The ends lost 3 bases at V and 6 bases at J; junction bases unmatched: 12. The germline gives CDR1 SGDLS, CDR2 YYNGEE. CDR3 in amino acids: CASSARQGLKENTIYF. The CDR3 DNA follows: TGTGCCAGCAGCGCCCGACAGGGATTAAAGGAAAACACCATATATTTT.

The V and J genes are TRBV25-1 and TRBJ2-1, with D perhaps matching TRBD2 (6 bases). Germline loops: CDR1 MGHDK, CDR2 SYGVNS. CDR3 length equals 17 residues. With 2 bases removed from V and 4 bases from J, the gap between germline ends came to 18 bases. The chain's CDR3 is CASSEPGAGTGYNEQFF. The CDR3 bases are TGTGCCAGCAGTGAACCCGGAGCCGGGACTGGATACAATGAGCAGTTCTTC.

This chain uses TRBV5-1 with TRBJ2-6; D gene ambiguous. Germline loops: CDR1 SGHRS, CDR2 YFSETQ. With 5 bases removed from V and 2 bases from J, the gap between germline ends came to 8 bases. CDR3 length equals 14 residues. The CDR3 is CASRSLTGANVLTF. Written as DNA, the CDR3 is TGCGCCAGCAGATCCCTTACTGGGGCCAACGTCCTGACTTTC.

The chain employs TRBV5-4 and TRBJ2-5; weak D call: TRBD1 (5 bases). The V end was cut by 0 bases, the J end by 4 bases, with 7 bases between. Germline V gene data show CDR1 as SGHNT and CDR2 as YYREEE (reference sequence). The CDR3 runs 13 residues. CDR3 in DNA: TGTGCCAGCAGCTTGGAGCAGGGAGAGACCCAGTACTTC. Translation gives CASSLEQGETQYF.

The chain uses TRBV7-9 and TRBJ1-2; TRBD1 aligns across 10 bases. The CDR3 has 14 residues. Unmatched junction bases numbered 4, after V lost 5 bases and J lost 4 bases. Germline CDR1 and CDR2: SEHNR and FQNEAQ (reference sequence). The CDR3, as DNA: TGTGCCAGCAGCCAGGGGACAGGGGTCTATGGCTACACCTTC. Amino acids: CASSQGTGVYGYTF.

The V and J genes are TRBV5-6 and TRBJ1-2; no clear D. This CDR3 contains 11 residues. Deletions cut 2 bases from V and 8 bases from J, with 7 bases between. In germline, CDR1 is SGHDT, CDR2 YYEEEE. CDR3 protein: CASSFLGGYTF. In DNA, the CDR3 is TGTGCCAGCAGCTTCCTGGGCGGCTACACCTTC. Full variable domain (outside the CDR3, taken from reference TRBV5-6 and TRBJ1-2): DAGVTQSPTHLIKTRGQQVTLRCSPKSGHDTVSWYQQALGQGPQFIFQYYEEEERQRGNFPDRFSGHQFPNYSSELNVNALLLGDSALYLCASSFLGGYTFGSGTRLTVV.

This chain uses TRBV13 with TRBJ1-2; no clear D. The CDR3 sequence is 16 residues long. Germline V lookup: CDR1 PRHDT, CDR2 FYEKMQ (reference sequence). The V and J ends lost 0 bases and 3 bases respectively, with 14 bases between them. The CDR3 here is CASSLGRIGEYYGYTF. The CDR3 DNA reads TGTGCCAGCAGCTTAGGCCGAATCGGGGAATACTATGGCTACACCTTC.

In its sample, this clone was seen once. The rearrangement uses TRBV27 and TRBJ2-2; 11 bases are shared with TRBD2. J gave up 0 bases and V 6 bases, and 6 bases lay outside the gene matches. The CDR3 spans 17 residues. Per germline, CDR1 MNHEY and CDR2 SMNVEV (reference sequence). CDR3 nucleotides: TGTGCCAGCAGCCCACTAGCGGGAGTGTCGAACACCGGGGAGCTGTTTTTT. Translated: CASSPLAGVSNTGELFF.

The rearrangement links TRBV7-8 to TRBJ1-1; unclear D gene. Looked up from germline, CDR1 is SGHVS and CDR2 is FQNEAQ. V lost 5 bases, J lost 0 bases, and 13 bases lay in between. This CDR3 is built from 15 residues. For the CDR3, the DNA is TGTGCCAGCAGCCAAACCCTTAGCATGAACACTGAAGCTTTCTTT. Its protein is CASSQTLSMNTEAFF.

The CDR3 sequence is CASSFTGGSGNTIYF. The CDR3 nucleotides are TGTGCCAGCAGTTTTACAGGGGGCTCTGGAAACACCATATATTTT. The chain combines TRBV27 with TRBJ1-3, with 8 bases aligning to TRBD1. The length of the CDR3 is 15 residues. With V trimmed by 3 bases and J by 0 bases, 1 base remained unmatched. Germline-derived CDR1 and CDR2 are MNHEY and SMNVEV (reference sequence).

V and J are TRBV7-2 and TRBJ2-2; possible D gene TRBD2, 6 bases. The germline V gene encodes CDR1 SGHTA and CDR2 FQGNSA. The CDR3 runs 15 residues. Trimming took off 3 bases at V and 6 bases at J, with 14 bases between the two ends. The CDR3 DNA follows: TGTGCCAGCAGCTTTAGGGCTAGCGTGCCCGGGGAGCTGTTTTTT. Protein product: CASSFRASVPGELFF. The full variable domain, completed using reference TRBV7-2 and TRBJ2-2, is GAGVSQSPSNKVTEKGKDVELRCDPISGHTALYWYRQSLGQGLEFLIYFQGNSAPDKSGLPSDRFSAERTGGSVSTLTIQRTQQEDSAVYLCASSFRASVPGELFFGEGSRLTVL.

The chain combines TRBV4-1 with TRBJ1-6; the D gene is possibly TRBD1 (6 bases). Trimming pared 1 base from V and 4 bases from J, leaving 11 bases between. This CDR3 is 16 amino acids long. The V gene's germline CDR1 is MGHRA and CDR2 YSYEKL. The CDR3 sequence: CASSQVRTAYNSPLHF. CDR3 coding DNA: TGCGCCAGCAGCCAAGTCAGGACAGCATATAATTCACCCCTCCACTTT.

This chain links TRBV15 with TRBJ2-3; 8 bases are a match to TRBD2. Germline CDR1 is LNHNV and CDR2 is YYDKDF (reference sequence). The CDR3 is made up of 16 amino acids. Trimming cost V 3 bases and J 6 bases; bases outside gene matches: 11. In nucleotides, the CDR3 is TGTGCCACCAGCAGCATAGACGGGAGGGCCGTCGATACGCAGTATTTT. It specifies CATSSIDGRAVDTQYF.

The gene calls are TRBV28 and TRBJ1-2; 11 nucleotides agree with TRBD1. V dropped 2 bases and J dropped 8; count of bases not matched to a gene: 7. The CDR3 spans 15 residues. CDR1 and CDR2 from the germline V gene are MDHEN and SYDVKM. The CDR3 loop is CASSLEGTGGEGYTF. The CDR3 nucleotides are TGTGCCAGCAGTTTAGAGGGGACAGGGGGTGAGGGCTACACCTTC.

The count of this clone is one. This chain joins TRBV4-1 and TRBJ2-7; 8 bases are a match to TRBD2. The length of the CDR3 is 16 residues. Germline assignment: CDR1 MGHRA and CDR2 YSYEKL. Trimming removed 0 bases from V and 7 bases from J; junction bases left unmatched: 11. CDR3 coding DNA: TGCGCCAGCAGCCAAGATCCACGGGAGGGGACTTGGGAGCAGTACTTC. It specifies CASSQDPREGTWEQYF.

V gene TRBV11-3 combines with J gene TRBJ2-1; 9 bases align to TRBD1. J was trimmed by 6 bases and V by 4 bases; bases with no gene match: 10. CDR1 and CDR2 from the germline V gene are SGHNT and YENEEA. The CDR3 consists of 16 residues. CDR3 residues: CASSSNLGQGINEQFF. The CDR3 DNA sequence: TGTGCCAGCAGCTCTAACTTGGGACAGGGAATCAATGAGCAGTTCTTC.

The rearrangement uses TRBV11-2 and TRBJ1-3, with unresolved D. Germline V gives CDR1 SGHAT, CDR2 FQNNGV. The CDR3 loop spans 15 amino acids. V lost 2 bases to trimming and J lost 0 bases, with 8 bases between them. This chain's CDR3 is CASSLYRSSGNTIYF. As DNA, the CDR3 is TGTGCCAGCAGCTTATACCGGTCCTCTGGAAACACCATATATTTT.

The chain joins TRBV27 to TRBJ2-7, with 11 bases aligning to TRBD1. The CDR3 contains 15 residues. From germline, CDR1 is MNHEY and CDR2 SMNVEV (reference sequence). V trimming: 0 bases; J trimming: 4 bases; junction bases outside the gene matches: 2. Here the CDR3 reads CASSLSGTGGYEQYF. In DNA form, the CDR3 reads TGTGCCAGCAGTTTATCCGGGACAGGGGGTTACGAGCAGTACTTC.

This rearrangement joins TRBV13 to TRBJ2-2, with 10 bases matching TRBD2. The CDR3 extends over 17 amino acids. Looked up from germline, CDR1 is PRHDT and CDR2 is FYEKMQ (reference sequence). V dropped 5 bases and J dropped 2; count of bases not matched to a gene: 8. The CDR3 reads CASSPPSGGLNTGELFF. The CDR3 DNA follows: TGTGCCAGCAGCCCTCCTAGCGGGGGATTAAACACCGGGGAGCTGTTTTTT.

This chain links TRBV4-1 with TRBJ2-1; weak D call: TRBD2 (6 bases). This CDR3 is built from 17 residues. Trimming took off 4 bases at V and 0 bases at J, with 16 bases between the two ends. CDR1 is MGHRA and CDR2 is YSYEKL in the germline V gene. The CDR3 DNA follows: TGCGCCAGCAGCCTTCGTGGGGGGTCGGGCTCCTACAATGAGCAGTTCTTC. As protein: CASSLRGGSGSYNEQFF.

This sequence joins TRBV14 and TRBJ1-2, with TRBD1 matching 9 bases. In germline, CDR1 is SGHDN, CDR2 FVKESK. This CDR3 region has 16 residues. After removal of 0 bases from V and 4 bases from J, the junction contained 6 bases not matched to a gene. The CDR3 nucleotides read TGTGCCAGCAGCCAAGATGGGGACAGGGATACCTATGGCTACACCTTC. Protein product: CASSQDGDRDTYGYTF.

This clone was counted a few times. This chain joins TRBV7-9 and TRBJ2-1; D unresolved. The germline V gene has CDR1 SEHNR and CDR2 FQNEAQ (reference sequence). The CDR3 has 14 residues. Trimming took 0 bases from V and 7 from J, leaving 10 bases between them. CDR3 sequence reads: CASSLARGWNEQFF. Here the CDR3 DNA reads TGTGCCAGCAGCTTAGCAAGAGGATGGAATGAGCAGTTCTTC.

The CDR3 nucleotides are TGTGCCAGCAGCCCCGGGACTAGCGGGGGGGCAGGCGGGGAGCTGTTTTTT. As protein: CASSPGTSGGAGGELFF. V and J are TRBV7-6 and TRBJ2-2; 16 bases map to TRBD2. Germline assignment: CDR1 SGHVS and CDR2 FNYEAQ. The CDR3 runs to 17 residues. Losses at the gene ends were 5 bases for V and 7 bases for J; bases not matched to a gene: 7.